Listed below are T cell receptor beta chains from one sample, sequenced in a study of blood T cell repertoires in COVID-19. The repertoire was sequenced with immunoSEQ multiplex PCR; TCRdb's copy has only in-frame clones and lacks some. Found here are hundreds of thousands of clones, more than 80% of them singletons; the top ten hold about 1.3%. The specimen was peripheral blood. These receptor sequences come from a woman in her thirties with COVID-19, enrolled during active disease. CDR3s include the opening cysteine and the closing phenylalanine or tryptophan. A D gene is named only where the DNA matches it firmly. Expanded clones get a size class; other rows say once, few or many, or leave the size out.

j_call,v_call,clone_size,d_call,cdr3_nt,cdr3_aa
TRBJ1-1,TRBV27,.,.,TGTGCCAGCAGTTTAATCGGAGTTAACACTGAAGCTTTCTTT,CASSLIGVNTEAFF
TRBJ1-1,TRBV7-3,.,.,TGTGCCAGCAGCCCGGGACTAAACACTGAAGCTTTCTTT,CASSPGLNTEAFF
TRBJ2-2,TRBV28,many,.,TGTGCCAGCAGTTCGTCGGCGGGGGCCATGAACACCGGGGAGCTGTTTTTT,CASSSSAGAMNTGELFF
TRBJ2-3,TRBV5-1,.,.,TGCGCCAGCAGCATTGGACTTCCATTGGGCACAGATACGCAGTATTTT,CASSIGLPLGTDTQYF
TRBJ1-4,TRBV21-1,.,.,TGTGCCAGCAGCCAATCCCCGGGAAATGAAAAACTGTTTTTT,CASSQSPGNEKLFF
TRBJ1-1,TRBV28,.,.,TGTGCCAGCAGTTTATGGGGGAAGGGGATGAACACTGAAGCTTTCTTT,CASSLWGKGMNTEAFF
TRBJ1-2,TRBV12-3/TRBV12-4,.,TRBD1,TGTGCCAGCACCTACAGGGGCCATGGCTACACCTTC,CASTYRGHGYTF
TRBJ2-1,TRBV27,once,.,TGTGCCAGCAGTTTAAGTGGGCGTCTCTCCTACAATGAGCAGTTCTTC,CASSLSGRLSYNEQFF
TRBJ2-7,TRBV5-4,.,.,TGTGCCAGCAGCTTCCCAGGAACCTACGAGCAGTACTTC,CASSFPGTYEQYF
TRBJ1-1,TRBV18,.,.,TGTGCCAGCTCACCGGATGGACAGATGAACACTGAAGCTTTCTTT,CASSPDGQMNTEAFF
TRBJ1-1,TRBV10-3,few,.,TGTGCCACCGTACGGGAGGCGAACACTGAAGCTTTCTTT,CATVREANTEAFF
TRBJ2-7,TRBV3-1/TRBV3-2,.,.,TGTGCCAGCAGCCAATCTACCAAATACTACGAGCAGTACTTC,CASSQSTKYYEQYF
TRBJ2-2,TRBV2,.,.,TGTGCCAGCAGTCGGGACTTCTTCAACGGCGGGGAGCTGTTTTTT,CASSRDFFNGGELFF
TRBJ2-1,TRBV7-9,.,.,TGTGCCAGCAGCTTAGACCAGGGATACAATGAGCAGTTCTTC,CASSLDQGYNEQFF
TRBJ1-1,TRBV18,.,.,TGTGCCAGCTCCCTAATTGGGAACACTGAAGCTTTCTTT,CASSLIGNTEAFF
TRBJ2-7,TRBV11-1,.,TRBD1,TGTGCCAGCAGCTTACAGGGGGTCTCCTACGAGCAGTACTTC,CASSLQGVSYEQYF
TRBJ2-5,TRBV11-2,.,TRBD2,TGTGCCAGCAGCCCGGGGACTAGCGGGGCATTTCAGGAGACCCAGTACTTC,CASSPGTSGAFQETQYF
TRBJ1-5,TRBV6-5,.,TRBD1,TGTGCCAGCGGGGACAGGGGTCATCAGCCCCAGCATTTT,CASGDRGHQPQHF
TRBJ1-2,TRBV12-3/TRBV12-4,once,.,TGTGCCAGCAGTTTAAATGGAGGCTATGGCTACACCTTC,CASSLNGGYGYTF
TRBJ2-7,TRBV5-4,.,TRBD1,TGTGCCAGCAGCTACCGGGACAGCGAGCAGTACTTC,CASSYRDSEQYF
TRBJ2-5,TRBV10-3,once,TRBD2,TGTGCCATCAGTGAGTCGGCGGGGGGAGGAGGTCAAGAGACCCAGTACTTC,CAISESAGGGGQETQYF
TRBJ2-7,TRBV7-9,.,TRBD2,TGTGCCAGCAGCTTAAGCGGGACCGTCTCCTACGAGCAGTACTTC,CASSLSGTVSYEQYF
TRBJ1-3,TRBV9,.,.,TGTGCCAGCAGCGTAGATCCGGCAGGCCTCCACATGGGAAACACCATATATTTT,CASSVDPAGLHMGNTIYF
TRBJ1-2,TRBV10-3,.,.,TGTGCCATCAGTGGACCCAGAGGACGGGGGGACTATGGCTACACCTTC,CAISGPRGRGDYGYTF
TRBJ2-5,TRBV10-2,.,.,TGCGCCAGCAGCATGACGGAGGTGACCCAGTACTTC,CASSMTEVTQYF
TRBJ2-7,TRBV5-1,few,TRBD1,TGCGCCAGCAGCTTCGGGACAGGGGGCTCCTACGAGCAGTACTTC,CASSFGTGGSYEQYF
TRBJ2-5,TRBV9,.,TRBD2,TGTGCCAGCAGCGGGGGACGTCTCCACCGGACTAGACAAGAGACCCAGTACTTC,CASSGGRLHRTRQETQYF
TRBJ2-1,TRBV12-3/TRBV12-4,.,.,TGTGCCAGCAGTAAAACAGGGTTGGGTGAGCAGTTCTTC,CASSKTGLGEQFF
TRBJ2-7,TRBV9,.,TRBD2,TGTGCCAGCAGCGCTACTAGCGGGGCCTACGAGCAGTACTTC,CASSATSGAYEQYF
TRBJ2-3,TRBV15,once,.,TGTGCCACCAGCGCCGGGACAACCTACACAGATACGCAGTATTTT,CATSAGTTYTDTQYF
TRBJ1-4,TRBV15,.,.,TGTGCCACCAGCAGAGGGAGTAATGAAAAACTGTTTTTT,CATSRGSNEKLFF